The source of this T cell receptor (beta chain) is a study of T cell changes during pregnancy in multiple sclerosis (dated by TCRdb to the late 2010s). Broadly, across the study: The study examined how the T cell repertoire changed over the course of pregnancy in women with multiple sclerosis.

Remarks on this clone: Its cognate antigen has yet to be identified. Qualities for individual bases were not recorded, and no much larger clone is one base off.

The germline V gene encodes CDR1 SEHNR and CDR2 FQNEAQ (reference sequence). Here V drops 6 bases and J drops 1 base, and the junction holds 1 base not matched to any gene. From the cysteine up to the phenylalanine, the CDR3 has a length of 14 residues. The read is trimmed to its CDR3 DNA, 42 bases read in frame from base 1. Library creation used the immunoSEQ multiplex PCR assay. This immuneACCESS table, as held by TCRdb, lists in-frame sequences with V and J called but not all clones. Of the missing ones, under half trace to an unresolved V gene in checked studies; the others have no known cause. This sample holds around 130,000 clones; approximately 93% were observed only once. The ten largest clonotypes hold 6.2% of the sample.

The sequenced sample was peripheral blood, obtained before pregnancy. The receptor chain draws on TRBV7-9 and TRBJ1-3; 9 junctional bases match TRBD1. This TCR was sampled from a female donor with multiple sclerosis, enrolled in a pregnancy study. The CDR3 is CASRQGASGNTIYF. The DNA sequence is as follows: TGTGCCAGCAGACAGGGGGCTTCTGGAAACACCATATATTTT.